The 16 T cell receptor beta chains reported below all come from one sample, sequenced in a study of T cell responses to AZD1222 COVID-19 vaccine (dated by TCRdb to the early 2020s). Library preparation was by the immunoSEQ multiplex PCR assay. TCRdb took this table from immuneACCESS and kept in-frame rearrangements with V and J called. Such tables lack part of the clones; where checked against another copy, unresolved V genes explain under half of the gap, and the rest is unexplained. Recorded for this sample are just over 90,000 clones; approximately 90% of them occurred a single time. The biggest ten clones account for roughly 2.4% of the sample. The sample's time point label, in plain terms: about 28 days (+/-7) after the second vaccine dose. The sequenced sample was peripheral blood, obtained 28 days after the second AZD1222 dose. The source of these receptors is an adult who received the AZD1222 COVID-19 vaccine.

The chain joins TRBV28 to TRBJ2-3; D is undetermined. The V end was cut by 0 bases, the J end by 0 bases, with 4 bases between. The germline V gene has CDR1 MDHEN and CDR2 SYDVKM. The CDR3 has 14 residues. The CDR3 DNA is TGTGCCAGCAGTTTATGGCCTAGCACAGATACGCAGTATTTT. The encoded protein is CASSLWPSTDTQYF.

V is TRBV2 and J is TRBJ2-4, with D perhaps matching TRBD1 (5 bases). The length of the CDR3 is 14 residues. The V gene lost 3 bases and the J gene lost 4 bases, with 10 bases spanning the gap. Germline V CDR1 and CDR2: SNHLY, FYNNEI. CDR3 coding DNA: TGTGCCAGCAGTGATCGGGCAGGGAAAAACATTCAGTACTTC. Encoded protein: CASSDRAGKNIQYF.

V and J are TRBV7-3 and TRBJ2-2; TRBD2 agrees at 10 bases. Trimming at V came to 4 bases and at J to 0 bases, leaving 8 bases not matched to a gene. Germline-derived CDR1 and CDR2 are SGHTA and FQGTGA. This CDR3 contains 18 residues. The CDR3 region has the DNA TGTGCCAGCAGCTCGATAGCGGGGGGTCTTTCGAACACCGGGGAGCTGTTTTTT. Protein: CASSSIAGGLSNTGELFF.

This clone has only one observation. The J gene is TRBJ2-3, the V gene TRBV2; no clear D. CDR3 length equals 10 residues. With 7 bases removed from V and 4 bases from J, the gap between germline ends came to 3 bases. CDR1 is SNHLY and CDR2 is FYNNEI in the germline V gene. CDR3 loop: CASMADTQYF. In nucleotides, the CDR3 is TGTGCCAGCATGGCAGATACGCAGTATTTT.

The chain couples TRBV19 to TRBJ2-4; possibly TRBD2 for D (6 bases). In germline, CDR1 is LNHDA, CDR2 SQIVND (reference sequence). With 6 bases removed from V and 3 bases from J, the gap between germline ends came to 21 bases. The CDR3 consists of 17 residues. CDR3 loop: CASSPSLGGWSKNIQYF. As DNA, the CDR3 is TGTGCCAGTAGCCCCAGCCTGGGGGGTTGGAGCAAAAACATTCAGTACTTC.

J is TRBJ1-1 and V is TRBV15, with D perhaps matching TRBD1 (5 bases). V was cut by 0 bases and J by 5 bases, with 13 bases left in between. CDR1 and CDR2 (germline): LNHNV, YYDKDF (reference sequence). This CDR3 is built from 15 residues. The CDR3 DNA sequence: TGTGCCACCAGCAGAGATCCAGGGCGAACGACTGAAGCTTTCTTT. Translation: CATSRDPGRTTEAFF.

The J gene is TRBJ1-4, the V gene TRBV29-1; D is possibly TRBD1 (6 bases). Trimming removed 6 bases at V and 7 bases at J, with 18 bases between. CDR3 length equals 14 residues. Germline V CDR1 and CDR2: SQVTM, ANQGSEA. CDR3 sequence reads: CSVVVRGLTEKLFF. The CDR3, as DNA: TGCAGCGTCGTAGTCAGGGGCTTGACTGAAAAACTGTTTTTT.

This clone was seen just once. CDR3 amino acids: CASSPPSRRGTGELFF. The DNA of the CDR3 is TGTGCCAGCTCACCACCGAGCCGGCGGGGCACCGGGGAGCTGTTTTTT. The genes are TRBV18 and TRBJ2-2; the D gene is possibly TRBD2 (6 bases). This CDR3 spans 16 amino acids. Germline V gene sequence: CDR1 KGHSH, CDR2 LQKENI. The ends were cut back, 0 bases at V and 4 bases at J, with 12 bases in the middle.

The rearrangement joins TRBV5-1 to TRBJ2-3; TRBD1 aligns across 7 bases. This CDR3 comprises 14 residues. Germline V gene data show CDR1 as SGHRS and CDR2 as YFSETQ. The V gene end was trimmed by 4 bases and the J gene end by 2 bases; junction bases not matched to a gene: 4. CDR3 protein: CASSMGTATDTQYF. The CDR3 bases are TGCGCCAGCAGCATGGGGACAGCCACAGATACGCAGTATTTT.

The chain combines TRBV9 with TRBJ2-2; D remains unclear. The CDR3 runs to 14 residues. Germline values: CDR1 SGDLS, CDR2 YYNGEE. The ends were cut back, 0 bases at V and 0 bases at J, with 3 bases in the middle. Here the CDR3 DNA reads TGTGCCAGCAGCGTAGAAGCGAACACCGGGGAGCTGTTTTTT. Translating gives CASSVEANTGELFF.

V gene TRBV3-1 (or the pseudogene TRBV3-2) combines with J gene TRBJ2-5; 9 bases are shared with TRBD1. This CDR3 contains 17 residues. Looked up from germline, CDR1 is LGHDT and CDR2 is YNNKEL (reference sequence). V was clipped by 1 base and J by 5 bases; unmatched bases: 11. The chain's CDR3 is CASSQGRGTGIRETQYF. The CDR3 DNA follows: TGTGCCAGCAGCCAAGGACGAGGGACAGGGATCAGGGAGACCCAGTACTTC.

V gene TRBV7-3 combines with J gene TRBJ2-5; D assignment may be TRBD1 or TRBD2 (6 bases each). Per the germline V gene, CDR1 is SGHTA and CDR2 is FQGTGA. The CDR3 spans 15 residues. V was shortened by 3 bases and J by 4 bases, with 15 bases between the two germline ends. DNA for the CDR3: TGTGCCAGCAGCTTGGATCTCGGGGGCGTAGAGACCCAGTACTTC. Translating it yields CASSLDLGGVETQYF.

The chain is built from TRBV27 and TRBJ1-1; no definite D call. The V gene lost 2 bases and the J gene lost 1 base, with 17 bases spanning the gap. The CDR3 spans 17 residues. Germline assignment: CDR1 MNHEY and CDR2 SMNVEV (reference sequence). CDR3: CASSLHKGGVKNTEAFF. DNA of the CDR3: TGTGCCAGCAGTTTACACAAGGGTGGAGTAAAGAACACTGAAGCTTTCTTT.

The chain recombines TRBV30 with TRBJ1-1, with 9 nucleotides matching TRBD1. Germline CDR1 and CDR2: GTSNPN and SVGIG (reference sequence). This CDR3 contains 14 residues. With V trimmed by 4 bases and J by 6 bases, 9 bases remained unmatched. For the CDR3, the DNA is TGTGCCTGGACACAGGGGGCGGTCGTGGCTGAAGCTTTCTTT. Protein: CAWTQGAVVAEAFF.

The genes are TRBV5-8 and TRBJ2-1, with 7 bases lining up with TRBD1. V shed 3 bases, J shed 12 bases, and the junction held 12 bases outside the gene matches. Germline V gene lookup returns CDR1 SGHTS and CDR2 YDEGEE. This CDR3 has 14 residues. The CDR3 sequence: CASSYRTGPSGQFF. The CDR3 region has the DNA TGTGCCAGCAGCTATCGGACAGGTCCCTCGGGGCAGTTCTTC.

The chain joins TRBV9 to TRBJ2-1, with TRBD2 identical over 8 bases. The CDR3 loop spans 15 amino acids. Unmatched junction bases numbered 1, after V lost 0 bases and J lost 2 bases. Germline CDR1 and CDR2: SGDLS and YYNGEE. As DNA, the CDR3 is TGTGCCAGCAGCGTAGCGGGGGGGCCCTACAATGAGCAGTTCTTC. Its translation is CASSVAGGPYNEQFF.